This T cell receptor beta chain appears in the sequencing data of a study of CD8 T cells in ankylosing spondylitis. Study results and caveats: Earlier work had already found some motif variants in reactive arthritis synovial fluid and blood. Significant enrichment of disease-linked clones was reportedly seen in matched ankylosing spondylitis synovial fluid.

From the 5' RACE reads, TCRdb called clonotypes with MiXCR, one entry per CDR3 protein. Among a few hundred thousand distinct CDR3 sequences listed, over 15% were seen once. Germline V gene lookup returns CDR1 SQVTM and CDR2 ANQGSEA. Trimming removed 2 bases from V and 3 bases from J; junction bases left unmatched: 3. The CDR3 runs 15 residues. This clonotype was recorded a few times. The target antigen is unknown. The rearrangement uses TRBV29-1 and TRBJ2-6; 8 positions agree with TRBD1. The receptor comes from a male donor with ankylosing spondylitis or in good health (not recorded which). The sample consisted of blood, either unsorted or a sorted T cell fraction (not recorded which). CDR3 region: CSVERTGLGANVLTF. CDR3 nucleotides: TGCAGCGTTGAACGGACAGGGCTTGGGGCCAACGTCCTGACTTTC.